The 30 T cell receptor beta chains below come from one sample, sequenced in a study of cytomegalovirus exposure and HLA in healthy donors. The primer mix had 60 Vbeta and 13 Jbeta primers. The protocol was immunoSEQ multiplex PCR, while the TCRdb copy is restricted to in-frame clones and leaves out a portion. The sample contains approximately 190,000 clones, about 77% of which appear only once. Material for sequencing was PBMCs. Every receptor here comes from a woman aged 25 to 45 in good health and CMV-seropositive.

This clone is a singleton in its sample. This rearrangement joins TRBV5-1 to TRBJ1-2, with D tentatively TRBD1 (6 bases). Trimming pared 0 bases from V and 7 bases from J, leaving 19 bases between. Per the germline V gene, CDR1 is SGHRS and CDR2 is YFSETQ. The CDR3 spans 16 residues. CDR3 in amino acids: CASSLGVGGGASGYTF. For the CDR3, the DNA is TGCGCCAGCAGCTTGGGTGTCGGGGGGGGCGCGTCTGGCTACACCTTC.

This rearrangement joins TRBV5-6 to TRBJ1-2, with 9 bases matching TRBD1. This CDR3 region has 14 residues. V gave up 3 bases and J gave up 2 bases; unmatched junction bases: 2. CDR1 is SGHDT, CDR2 YYEEEE, per germline. The CDR3 bases are TGTGCCAGCAGCTGGACAGGGGCCAACTATGGCTACACCTTC. This encodes CASSWTGANYGYTF.

The chain uses TRBV29-1 and TRBJ1-2; 8 bases agree with TRBD1. This CDR3 is built from 12 residues. Trimming at V came to 8 bases and at J to 6 bases, leaving 8 bases not matched to a gene. Germline V gene sequence: CDR1 SQVTM, CDR2 ANQGSEA. The CDR3 region has the DNA TGCAGCCCCCGACAGGGGACCCATGGCTACACCTTC. This codes for CSPRQGTHGYTF.

V is TRBV28 and J is TRBJ1-3; TRBD1 matches at 11 bases. Germline V gene data show CDR1 as MDHEN and CDR2 as SYDVKM. This CDR3 spans 15 amino acids. V lost 6 bases and J lost 2; bases outside the gene matches: 3. The CDR3 loop reads CASRTGQGAGNTIYF. The CDR3 DNA is TGTGCCAGCAGGACGGGACAGGGGGCTGGAAACACCATATATTTT.

The chain links TRBV28 to TRBJ1-3; the D is unclear. The CDR3 covers 12 residues. Germline V gene sequence: CDR1 MDHEN, CDR2 SYDVKM. V was trimmed by 2 bases and J by 4 bases, leaving 3 bases between them. The CDR3 DNA is TGTGCCAGCAGTTTACAGGGAAACACCATATATTTT. Its translation is CASSLQGNTIYF.

V is TRBV4-3 and J is TRBJ1-1, with D maybe TRBD1 (5 bases). Germline loops: CDR1 LGHNA, CDR2 YSLEER. The V gene lost 1 base and the J gene lost 4 bases, with 16 bases spanning the gap. CDR3 length equals 16 residues. CDR3 region: CASSQGTPGGVTEAFF. In nucleotides, the CDR3 is TGCGCCAGCAGCCAAGGAACCCCGGGGGGGGTCACTGAAGCTTTCTTT.

V is TRBV29-1 and J is TRBJ1-4, with TRBD1 identical over 10 bases. The CDR3 is 14 residues long. After removal of 4 bases from V and 8 bases from J, the junction contained 7 bases not matched to a gene. Germline CDR1 and CDR2: SQVTM and ANQGSEA. For the CDR3, the DNA is TGCAGCGTTGCCCGGGACAGGGGAATGGAAAAACTGTTTTTT. This codes for CSVARDRGMEKLFF.

This chain connects TRBV19 to TRBJ2-1, with D perhaps matching TRBD1 (5 bases). The CDR3 has 16 amino acids. V lost 4 bases, J lost 5 bases, and 18 bases lay in between. Germline CDR1 reads LNHDA; CDR2 reads SQIVND (reference sequence). CDR3 sequence reads: CASSTLPQGLNNEQFF. In DNA, the CDR3 is TGTGCCAGTAGTACCCTCCCCCAGGGATTGAACAATGAGCAGTTCTTC.

The V call is TRBV30, the J call TRBJ1-1; no reliable D call. Trimming removed 0 bases from V and 11 bases from J, with 16 bases in between. The CDR3 totals 13 residues. CDR1 is GTSNPN and CDR2 is SVGIG in the germline V gene (reference sequence). Here the CDR3 reads CAWSVLTGSSAFF. The DNA for the CDR3 is TGTGCCTGGAGTGTACTTACCGGTTCGTCGGCTTTCTTT. Looking up the rest from reference TRBV30 and TRBJ1-1 gives the full variable domain: SQTIHQWPATLVQPVGSPLSLECTVEGTSNPNLYWYRQAAGRGLQLLFYSVGIGQISSEVPQNLSASRPQDRQFILSSKKLLLSDSGFYLCAWSVLTGSSAFFGQGTRLTVV.

The genes are TRBV4-2 and TRBJ2-7; D might be TRBD1 (5 bases). Trimming stripped 5 bases from V and 0 bases from J, with 20 bases between. This CDR3 is 17 amino acids long. Per germline, CDR1 LGHNA and CDR2 YNFKEQ. Written as DNA, the CDR3 is TGTGCCAGCAGCGGCCAGGGATCATATTTAAGCTCCTACGAGCAGTACTTC. This translates into CASSGQGSYLSSYEQYF.

The CDR3 nucleotides read TGTGCCAGCAGCTTAGGGCGACAGGGCGCCTTGGGGCCCCAGCATTTT. Protein product: CASSLGRQGALGPQHF. V and J are TRBV7-2 and TRBJ1-5; 7 bases align to TRBD1. The CDR3 runs 16 residues. Germline values: CDR1 SGHTA, CDR2 FQGNSA. V dropped 1 base and J dropped 9; count of bases not matched to a gene: 12. Full variable domain (rest looked up from reference TRBV7-2 and TRBJ1-5): GAGVSQSPSNKVTEKGKDVELRCDPISGHTALYWYRQSLGQGLEFLIYFQGNSAPDKSGLPSDRFSAERTGGSVSTLTIQRTQQEDSAVYLCASSLGRQGALGPQHFGDGTRLSIL.

This clone was recorded only once. The CDR3 reads CASSPRFSVNPTDTQYF. The CDR3 bases are TGTGCCAGCAGCCCCCGATTTAGCGTGAATCCCACAGATACGCAGTATTTT. This rearrangement joins TRBV9 to TRBJ2-3; TRBD2 is a possible D gene (5 bases). V lost 4 bases to trimming and J lost 2 bases, with 20 bases between them. The CDR3 contains 17 residues. Germline CDR1 SGDLS, CDR2 YYNGEE.

The genes are TRBV4-3 and TRBJ2-7; 7 nucleotides agree with TRBD1. The CDR3 spans 14 residues. Germline values: CDR1 LGHNA, CDR2 YSLEER. V was pared by 4 bases and J by 2 bases, with 5 bases of the junction left unmatched. CDR3 nucleotide sequence: TGCGCCAGCAGCCCGGACAGGCTAACCTACGAGCAGTACTTC. Translated, it gives CASSPDRLTYEQYF.

This clone was seen more than once but under ten times. The V call is TRBV4-3, the J call TRBJ2-5; 10 nucleotides match TRBD2. Germline V CDR1 and CDR2: LGHNA, YSLEER. Trimming took 3 bases from V and 4 from J; bases not matched to a gene: 17. The CDR3 runs 19 residues. The CDR3 loop is CASSHKRGGSGGFGETQYF. CDR3 in DNA: TGCGCCAGCAGCCACAAGAGGGGGGGTAGCGGGGGGTTTGGAGAGACCCAGTACTTC.

V is TRBV29-1 and J is TRBJ2-1; a possible D gene is TRBD2 (6 bases). CDR1 and CDR2 (germline): SQVTM, ANQGSEA. The CDR3 consists of 15 residues. Trimming shortened V by 8 bases and J by 5 bases, and 22 bases separated the two germline ends. In nucleotides, the CDR3 is TGCAGCTTGCGTAGAACCGGCGGGGTTAACAATGAGCAGTTCTTC. It is translated as CSLRRTGGVNNEQFF.

The chain has TRBV6-1 and TRBJ2-7; D not certain. There are 11 residues in the CDR3. Germline lookup yields CDR1 MNHNS and CDR2 SASEGT. V was trimmed by 2 bases and J by 5 bases, leaving 4 bases between them. DNA of the CDR3: TGTGCCAGCAGTGAACCCGACGAGCAGTACTTC. As protein: CASSEPDEQYF.

This clone was picked up a small number of times. The rearrangement uses TRBV13 and TRBJ2-3, with a possible D match to TRBD2 (6 bases). V lost 4 bases, J lost 0 bases, and 14 bases lay in between. Germline V CDR1 and CDR2: PRHDT, FYEKMQ (reference sequence). CDR3 length: 16 residues. CDR3: CASSSRWGTSTDTQYF. The CDR3 DNA follows: TGTGCCAGCAGCTCCAGATGGGGGACTAGCACAGATACGCAGTATTTT.

V usage is TRBV14 and J usage is TRBJ2-1; a possible D gene is TRBD1 (6 bases). The CDR3 spans 16 residues. V lost 0 bases, J lost 0 bases, and 9 bases lay in between. CDR1 and CDR2 from the germline V gene are SGHDN and FVKESK. CDR3 protein: CASSQEGASSYNEQFF. The CDR3, as DNA: TGTGCCAGCAGCCAAGAGGGGGCGAGCTCCTACAATGAGCAGTTCTTC.

The V gene is TRBV7-3, the J gene TRBJ2-2, with D tentatively TRBD2 (7 bases). Germline V lookup: CDR1 SGHTA, CDR2 FQGTGA. CDR3 length: 15 residues. Trimming stripped 3 bases from V and 11 bases from J, with 19 bases between. The CDR3 loop reads CASSFNVQGGGELFF. The CDR3 DNA sequence: TGTGCCAGCAGCTTTAATGTACAGGGCGGGGGAGAGCTGTTTTTT. The full variable domain, in which reference TRBV7-3 and TRBJ2-2 provide the parts outside the CDR3, is GAGVSQTPSNKVTEKGKYVELRCDPISGHTALYWYRQSLGQGPEFLIYFQGTGAADDSGLPNDRFFAVRPEGSVSTLKIQRTERGDSAVYLCASSFNVQGGGELFFGEGSRLTVL.

This clone was detected once. J is TRBJ2-5 and V is TRBV18, with 11 nucleotides matching TRBD2. The V segment lost 3 bases and the J segment 5 bases; nucleotides outside the gene matches: 8. The CDR3 is 16 residues long. CDR1 is KGHSH, CDR2 LQKENI, per germline. In DNA form, the CDR3 reads TGTGCCAGCTCACCGGCTAGCGGGGGGTCATGGGAGACCCAGTACTTC. It specifies CASSPASGGSWETQYF.

V gene TRBV7-3 combines with J gene TRBJ2-5; tentative D call: TRBD1 (5 bases). The CDR3 spans 13 residues. With 3 bases removed from V and 4 bases from J, the gap between germline ends came to 9 bases. Germline V gene lookup returns CDR1 SGHTA and CDR2 FQGTGA. In nucleotides, the CDR3 is TGTGCCAGCAGCTTGTCGCAGGGAGAGACCCAGTACTTC. This codes for CASSLSQGETQYF. The variable domain in full, completed from reference TRBV7-3 and TRBJ2-5, reads GAGVSQTPSNKVTEKGKYVELRCDPISGHTALYWYRQSLGQGPEFLIYFQGTGAADDSGLPNDRFFAVRPEGSVSTLKIQRTERGDSAVYLCASSLSQGETQYFGPGTRLLVL.

The gene calls are TRBV2 and TRBJ2-7; TRBD2 matches 7 bases. CDR1 is SNHLY, CDR2 FYNNEI, per germline. The CDR3 spans 15 residues. J was trimmed by 2 bases and V by 11 bases; bases with no gene match: 15. The CDR3 DNA follows: TGTGCCGCCTCAACCTCTAGCGGAGTTGCCTACGAGCAGTACTTC. Encoded protein: CAASTSSGVAYEQYF.

The chain is built from TRBV2 and TRBJ2-5; 7 bases match TRBD2. Trimming took 8 bases from V and 5 from J; bases not matched to a gene: 11. The CDR3 runs 14 residues. Looked up from germline, CDR1 is SNHLY and CDR2 is FYNNEI. CDR3 residues: CASLRESGGETQYF. CDR3 DNA sequence: TGTGCCAGCTTGCGGGAGAGTGGTGGGGAGACCCAGTACTTC.

The chain employs TRBV7-9 and TRBJ2-2, with 10 bases lining up with TRBD2. CDR1 and CDR2 from the germline V gene are SEHNR and FQNEAQ (reference sequence). This CDR3 has 16 residues. The junction had 3 bases not matched to a gene; V was cut back by 3 bases and J by 2 bases. The CDR3 DNA is TGTGCCAGCAGCTTCGGACTAGCGGAAAACACCGGGGAGCTGTTTTTT. This gives the protein CASSFGLAENTGELFF.

This clone was counted a single time. The rearrangement uses TRBV28 and TRBJ1-4; D possibly corresponds to TRBD1 (5 bases). V lost 11 bases and J 8 bases, leaving 18 bases between the germline ends. This CDR3 comprises 13 residues. From germline, CDR1 is MDHEN and CDR2 SYDVKM. CDR3 nucleotides: TGTGCCGGATCTCGGGGGAAGGGGGAAAAACTGTTTTTT. Translated, it gives CAGSRGKGEKLFF.

The chain is built from TRBV5-1 and TRBJ1-3; D gene ambiguous. Germline CDR1 SGHRS, CDR2 YFSETQ. The CDR3 consists of 15 residues. V lost 1 base, J lost 2 bases, and 10 bases lay in between. In DNA, the CDR3 is TGCGCCAGCAGCTTGTATCAGAATGCTGGAAACACCATATATTTT. Translating it yields CASSLYQNAGNTIYF.

The genes are TRBV4-3 and TRBJ2-1; 9 bases are shared with TRBD2. This CDR3 is built from 16 residues. The germline V gene has CDR1 LGHNA and CDR2 YSLEER. Trimming took 2 bases from V and 1 from J; bases not matched to a gene: 3. Here the CDR3 reads CASSQQTSGSYNEQFF. Written as DNA, the CDR3 is TGCGCCAGCAGCCAACAGACTAGCGGATCCTACAATGAGCAGTTCTTC.

The chain couples TRBV7-3 to TRBJ1-1; D remains ambiguous. Germline V gene data show CDR1 as SGHTA and CDR2 as FQGTGA. The CDR3 extends over 13 amino acids. The V gene lost 3 bases and the J gene lost 5 bases, with 10 bases spanning the gap. The CDR3 sequence: CASSFLRETEAFF. In DNA, the CDR3 is TGTGCCAGCAGCTTCTTGCGGGAGACTGAAGCTTTCTTT.

The CDR3 loop reads CASSLGDRVGPLHF. CDR3 nucleotides: TGTGCCAGCAGCTTAGGGGACAGGGTGGGACCCCTCCACTTT. V usage is TRBV11-3 and J usage is TRBJ1-6; 9 positions match TRBD1. The CDR3 has 14 residues. Germline-derived CDR1 and CDR2 are SGHNT and YENEEA. V gave up 1 base and J gave up 12 bases; unmatched junction bases: 4. The whole variable domain, remainder taken from reference TRBV11-3 and TRBJ1-6, is EAGVVQSPRYKIIEKKQPVAFWCNPISGHNTLYWYLQNLGQGPELLIRYENEEAVDDSQLPKDRFSAERLKGVDSTLKIQPAELGDSAVYLCASSLGDRVGPLHFGNGTRLTVT.

The V call is TRBV5-1, the J call TRBJ2-5, with 12 bases matching TRBD2. The CDR3 runs to 17 residues. Losses at the gene ends were 7 bases for V and 1 base for J; bases not matched to a gene: 11. Germline CDR1 and CDR2: SGHRS and YFSETQ. CDR3 nucleotide sequence: TGCGCCAGCGGGGCGGCCGGACTAGCGGGGATCCAAGAGACCCAGTACTTC. This gives the protein CASGAAGLAGIQETQYF.